A selection of T cell receptor beta chains follows, all from one sample in a study of chemoradiotherapy in HPV16-positive cancers. Only in-frame clones appear in the TCRdb table, and some are missing; sequencing was by immunoSEQ multiplex PCR. This sample has about 15,000 clones, with 55% to 75% found just once. Sequenced material: tumor tissue, taken from a patient who underwent chemoradiotherapy. Receptor source: a human donor with HPV-associated anogenital cancer. Each CDR3 is given with its conserved first and last residue. Fields, in order: D gene, V gene, J gene, clone size, CDR3 protein, CDR3 DNA. The D gene is left open where the match is weak. Some rows have no size entry. The others give once, few or many, or a class for an expanded clone.

d_gene: TRBD1
v_gene: TRBV5-5
j_gene: TRBJ2-1
abundance: NA
CDR3aa: CASSLTRQGYEQFF
CDR3nt: TGTGCCAGCAGCTTAACCCGACAGGGATATGAGCAGTTCTTC

d_gene: TRBD1
v_gene: TRBV27
j_gene: TRBJ1-2
abundance: NA
CDR3aa: CASSLRQGPYGYTF
CDR3nt: TGTGCCAGCAGCCTGAGACAGGGCCCCTATGGCTACACCTTC

d_gene: NA
v_gene: TRBV4-2
j_gene: TRBJ2-1
abundance: NA
CDR3aa: CASSQGRFSRGNEQFF
CDR3nt: TGTGCCAGCAGCCAAGGACGTTTCTCCAGGGGCAATGAGCAGTTCTTC

d_gene: NA
v_gene: TRBV19
j_gene: TRBJ1-1
abundance: NA
CDR3aa: CASRGPEFTEAFF
CDR3nt: TGTGCCAGTAGAGGCCCTGAATTCACTGAAGCTTTCTTT

d_gene: TRBD1
v_gene: TRBV28
j_gene: TRBJ1-2
abundance: NA
CDR3aa: CASSSTGTGERNGYTF
CDR3nt: TGTGCCAGCAGTAGTACCGGGACAGGGGAGAGGAATGGCTACACCTTC

d_gene: NA
v_gene: TRBV11-3
j_gene: TRBJ2-1
abundance: NA
CDR3aa: CASSLAESYNEQFF
CDR3nt: TGTGCCAGCAGCTTAGCGGAGTCCTACAATGAGCAGTTCTTC

d_gene: NA
v_gene: TRBV5-4
j_gene: TRBJ2-5
abundance: NA
CDR3aa: CASSYWDRREGTQYF
CDR3nt: TGTGCCAGCAGCTACTGGGACCGCAGGGAAGGGACCCAGTACTTC

d_gene: NA
v_gene: TRBV6-6
j_gene: TRBJ2-6
abundance: once
CDR3aa: CASSWEGSGANVLTF
CDR3nt: TGTGCCAGCAGCTGGGAAGGGTCGGGGGCCAACGTCCTGACTTTC

d_gene: NA
v_gene: TRBV7-9
j_gene: TRBJ2-4
abundance: NA
CDR3aa: CASSPSQGLSNIQYF
CDR3nt: TGTGCCAGCAGCCCCTCACAGGGTCTCTCAAACATTCAGTACTTC

d_gene: TRBD1
v_gene: TRBV7-3
j_gene: TRBJ1-1
abundance: NA
CDR3aa: CASSLTGGGPEAFF
CDR3nt: TGTGCCAGCAGCTTGACAGGGGGCGGGCCTGAAGCTTTCTTT

d_gene: NA
v_gene: TRBV15
j_gene: TRBJ1-3
abundance: NA
CDR3aa: CATSRDGGGSGNTIYF
CDR3nt: TGTGCCACCAGCAGAGATGGGGGTGGCTCTGGAAACACCATATATTTT

d_gene: TRBD1
v_gene: TRBV18
j_gene: TRBJ1-2
abundance: NA
CDR3aa: CASSPDRVSGYTF
CDR3nt: TGTGCCAGCTCGCCTGACAGGGTATCAGGCTACACCTTC

d_gene: TRBD1
v_gene: TRBV6-1
j_gene: TRBJ2-2
abundance: NA
CDR3aa: CASSASRGLGGELFF
CDR3nt: TGTGCCAGCAGTGCCAGTAGGGGGCTCGGCGGGGAGCTGTTTTTT